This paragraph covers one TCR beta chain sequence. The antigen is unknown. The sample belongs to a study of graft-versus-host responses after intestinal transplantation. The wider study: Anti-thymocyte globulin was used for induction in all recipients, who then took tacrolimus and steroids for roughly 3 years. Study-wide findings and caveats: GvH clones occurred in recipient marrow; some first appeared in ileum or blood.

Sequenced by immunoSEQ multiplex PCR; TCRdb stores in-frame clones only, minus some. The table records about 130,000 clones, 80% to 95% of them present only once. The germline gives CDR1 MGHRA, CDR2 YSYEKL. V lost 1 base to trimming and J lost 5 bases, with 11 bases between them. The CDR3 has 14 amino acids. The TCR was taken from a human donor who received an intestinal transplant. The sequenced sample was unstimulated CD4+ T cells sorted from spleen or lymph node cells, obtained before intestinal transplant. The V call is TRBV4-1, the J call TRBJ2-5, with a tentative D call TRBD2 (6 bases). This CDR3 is CASSQVGGWETQYF. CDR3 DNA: TGCGCCAGCAGCCAAGTGGGGGGTTGGGAGACCCAGTACTTC.